The 26 T cell receptor beta chains reported below all come from one sample, sequenced in a study of T cells after posttransplantation cyclophosphamide. A marrow graft followed busulfan-fludarabine conditioning, with cyclophosphamide on days +3 and +4. The repertoire was sequenced with immunoSEQ multiplex PCR; TCRdb's copy has only in-frame clones and lacks some. This sample has approximately 39,000 clones, with around 78% found just once. The sequencing used CD4+ T cells sorted from blood, collected 1,700 to 2,000 days after a stem cell transplant with posttransplant cyclophosphamide. The source is a female patient aged 40 to 55 who received an allogeneic stem cell transplant from a related donor, was CMV-positive, and had no GVHD. Some T cells may originate from the graft donor.

V usage is TRBV18 and J usage is TRBJ2-7; 13 positions match TRBD2. Germline-derived CDR1 and CDR2 are KGHSH and LQKENI. The CDR3 is 16 amino acids. Losses at the gene ends were 3 bases for V and 6 bases for J; bases not matched to a gene: 8. CDR3 loop: CASSPTWGLAGTEQYF. The DNA for the CDR3 is TGTGCCAGCTCACCGACGTGGGGACTAGCGGGGACCGAGCAGTACTTC.

The chain joins TRBV4-3 to TRBJ2-1, with 7 positions matching TRBD2. The CDR3 contains 14 residues. J lost 9 bases, V lost 2 bases, and 7 bases had no gene match. CDR1 is LGHNA, CDR2 YSLEER, per germline. This CDR3 is CASSQIRGVGEQFF. The CDR3 DNA reads TGCGCCAGCAGCCAAATTCGGGGGGTGGGTGAGCAGTTCTTC.

J is TRBJ1-1 and V is TRBV28; D possibly corresponds to TRBD1 (6 bases). Deletions cut 3 bases from V and 2 bases from J, with 16 bases between. This CDR3 has 16 residues. Germline V gene sequence: CDR1 MDHEN, CDR2 SYDVKM. CDR3: CASSLPGGARNTEAFF. CDR3 bases: TGTGCCAGCAGTTTGCCCGGGGGGGCACGAAACACTGAAGCTTTCTTT.

For the CDR3, the DNA is TGTGCCAGCAGTCCGCTAGCGGGGGGTGAGACCCAGTACTTC. Amino acid sequence: CASSPLAGGETQYF. The V and J genes are TRBV28 and TRBJ2-5; TRBD2 matches 11 bases. J lost 5 bases, V lost 5 bases, and 4 bases had no gene match. The germline gives CDR1 MDHEN, CDR2 SYDVKM. The CDR3 runs to 14 residues.

The CDR3 DNA follows: TGTGCCAGCAGCCCAGCGATGAACACTGAAGCTTTCTTT. It specifies CASSPAMNTEAFF. The chain uses TRBV7-6 and TRBJ1-1; D gene uncertain. V was shortened by 5 bases and J by 0 bases, with 7 bases between the two germline ends. Looked up from germline, CDR1 is SGHVS and CDR2 is FNYEAQ. This CDR3 region has 13 residues. The entire variable domain, with the rest obtained from reference TRBV7-6 and TRBJ1-1, is as follows: GAGVSQSPRYKVTKRGQDVALRCDPISGHVSLYWYRQALGQGPEFLTYFNYEAQQDKSGLPNDRFSAERPEGSISTLTIQRTEQRDSAMYRCASSPAMNTEAFFGQGTRLTVV.

The chain has TRBV9 and TRBJ2-2; D not resolved. CDR3 length equals 16 residues. Germline V gene sequence: CDR1 SGDLS, CDR2 YYNGEE. Trimming stripped 2 bases from V and 6 bases from J, with 17 bases between. CDR3 in DNA: TGTGCCAGCAGCGTCTTGGCCTTTACCCACGCCGGGGAGCTGTTTTTT. Its protein product is CASSVLAFTHAGELFF.

This clone was counted at least ten times. The genes are TRBV5-1 and TRBJ2-3, with no clear D. Germline CDR1 is SGHRS and CDR2 is YFSETQ. V was pared by 4 bases and J by 8 bases, with 11 bases between. CDR3 size: 12 residues. Here the CDR3 DNA reads TGCGCCAGCAGCCGCGGCGAAGGTACGCAGTATTTT. This gives the protein CASSRGEGTQYF.

The chain combines TRBV5-1 with TRBJ2-1; no clear D gene. This CDR3 has 15 residues. CDR1 is SGHRS, CDR2 YFSETQ, per germline. V lost 2 bases and J 5 bases, leaving 14 bases between the germline ends. CDR3: CASSFMSGRNNEQFF. In nucleotides, the CDR3 is TGCGCCAGCAGCTTTATGTCGGGTAGGAACAATGAGCAGTTCTTC.

The chain is built from TRBV28 and TRBJ2-7, with 7 bases aligning to TRBD1. The CDR3 spans 15 residues. From germline, CDR1 is MDHEN and CDR2 SYDVKM. The V and J ends lost 1 base and 2 bases, in that order; junction bases with no gene match: 5. This chain's CDR3 is CASSLLGGPTYEQYF. DNA of the CDR3: TGTGCCAGCAGTTTATTAGGGGGCCCCACCTACGAGCAGTACTTC.

The chain employs TRBV2 and TRBJ1-2, with TRBD1 matching 9 bases. The CDR3 has 14 amino acids. CDR1 and CDR2 (germline): SNHLY, FYNNEI. The V gene end was trimmed by 5 bases and the J gene end by 7 bases; junction bases not matched to a gene: 8. The CDR3 nucleotides read TGTGCCAGCAGTCCTGGACAGGGGCGGGTTGGCTACACCTTC. Amino acids: CASSPGQGRVGYTF.

The chain has TRBV9 and TRBJ1-2, with TRBD1 identical over 7 bases. The CDR3 runs to 15 residues. J gave up 9 bases and V 4 bases, and 15 bases lay outside the gene matches. Germline loops: CDR1 SGDLS, CDR2 YYNGEE. This chain's CDR3 is CASSPKDRLIPRYTF. The DNA for the CDR3 is TGTGCCAGCAGCCCTAAGGACAGGCTTATTCCCCGCTACACCTTC.

The V and J genes are TRBV18 and TRBJ2-5, with D unresolved. Germline V gives CDR1 KGHSH, CDR2 LQKENI. V shed 6 bases and J shed 2 bases, with 13 bases lying between them. This CDR3 region has 14 residues. The CDR3 protein is CASSLGAGQETQYF. In DNA form, the CDR3 reads TGTGCCAGCTCCCTCGGAGCCGGGCAAGAGACCCAGTACTTC.

This chain uses TRBV11-3 with TRBJ2-7, with 8 bases that match TRBD1. CDR3 length: 14 residues. Germline CDR1 reads SGHNT; CDR2 reads YENEEA. V lost 5 bases to trimming and J lost 5 bases; unmatched junction nucleotides: 8. The CDR3 sequence is CASSLPGQGHEQYF. Written as DNA, the CDR3 is TGTGCCAGCAGCCTCCCCGGACAGGGCCACGAGCAGTACTTC.

The chain is built from TRBV6-1 and TRBJ2-3, with 8 positions matching TRBD1. The CDR3 spans 17 residues. Losses at the gene ends were 1 base for V and 2 bases for J; bases not matched to a gene: 8. Per germline, CDR1 MNHNS and CDR2 SASEGT. The CDR3 reads CASSEVGQALFTDTQYF. The CDR3 bases are TGTGCCAGCAGTGAAGTGGGACAGGCTTTATTCACAGATACGCAGTATTTT.

The genes are TRBV4-2 and TRBJ1-1; 8 nucleotides match TRBD1. Unmatched junction bases numbered 1, after V lost 0 bases and J lost 1 base. This CDR3 has 15 residues. Germline CDR1 and CDR2: LGHNA and YNFKEQ. The CDR3 DNA follows: TGTGCCAGCAGCCAAGAGGGACAGGCGAACACTGAAGCTTTCTTT. Its translation: CASSQEGQANTEAFF.

The chain links TRBV7-3 to TRBJ2-5; D gene uncertain. Trimming removed 3 bases at V and 2 bases at J, with 7 bases between. This CDR3 is 13 amino acids long. The germline V gene encodes CDR1 SGHTA and CDR2 FQGTGA. The CDR3 DNA is TGTGCCAGCAGCTTGTCCAGACAAGAGACCCAGTACTTC. Translation: CASSLSRQETQYF.

The chain carries TRBV27 and TRBJ2-7, with 11 bases fitting TRBD1. This CDR3 contains 15 residues. After removal of 6 bases from V and 6 bases from J, the junction contained 10 bases not matched to a gene. The germline gives CDR1 MNHEY, CDR2 SMNVEV (reference sequence). The CDR3 bases are TGTGCCAGCAGCTTCGGACAGGGGGCTTCGGGCGAGCAGTACTTC. Residues: CASSFGQGASGEQYF.

CDR3 coding DNA: TGTGCCAGCAGCCCGACAGGGGGGAGAAACACCATATATTTT. Encoded protein: CASSPTGGRNTIYF. The chain is built from TRBV7-2 and TRBJ1-3; TRBD1 matches at 9 bases. V lost 5 bases to trimming and J lost 5 bases; unmatched junction nucleotides: 4. Germline lookup yields CDR1 SGHTA and CDR2 FQGNSA. This CDR3 contains 14 residues.

The chain links TRBV21-1 to TRBJ1-5; the listed D gene, TRBD1, was not tested against the DNA. TRBV21-1 has pseudogene status. The CDR3 extends over 15 amino acids. Here the CDR3 DNA reads TGTGCCAGCAGCATGGCAGTATGGCATCATCAGCCCCAGCATTTT. This sequence encodes CASSMAVWHHQPQHF.

This sequence joins TRBV7-2 and TRBJ1-3; 9 bases map to TRBD1. Germline V CDR1 and CDR2: SGHTA, FQGNSA. Trimming cost V 5 bases and J 2 bases; bases outside gene matches: 1. CDR3 length: 14 residues. The CDR3, as DNA: TGTGCCAGCAGCCGGACAGGGGCTGGAAACACCATATATTTT. Translation gives CASSRTGAGNTIYF.

This sequence joins TRBV5-4 and TRBJ1-2, with D unclear. The CDR3 sequence is 13 residues long. Trimming stripped 4 bases from V and 8 bases from J, with 15 bases between. Germline CDR1 SGHNT, CDR2 YYREEE (reference sequence). The CDR3 nucleotides are TGTGCCAGCAGCCCGCCGACCGTGGGCGGCTACACCTTC. This gives the protein CASSPPTVGGYTF.

The chain couples TRBV6-5 to TRBJ1-6; 9 bases fit TRBD1. Trimming at V came to 4 bases and at J to 6 bases, leaving 7 bases not matched to a gene. Per germline, CDR1 MNHEY and CDR2 SVGAGI. This CDR3 has 16 residues. CDR3 bases: TGTGCCAGCAGTTTTACAGGGGGCGCTGGTAATTCACCCCTCCACTTT. Its translation is CASSFTGGAGNSPLHF.

CDR3 protein: CATSRDTSGEPQHF. The CDR3 coding sequence is TGTGCCACCAGCAGAGACACCTCGGGGGAGCCCCAGCATTTT. The genes are TRBV15 and TRBJ1-5, with a tentative D call TRBD1 (5 bases). Germline loops: CDR1 LNHNV, CDR2 YYDKDF (reference sequence). Trimming shortened V by 0 bases and J by 8 bases, and 11 bases separated the two germline ends. The CDR3 has 14 amino acids.

This chain uses TRBV5-5 with TRBJ1-2, with TRBD1 matching over 7 bases. After removal of 3 bases from V and 8 bases from J, the junction contained 16 bases not matched to a gene. Germline-derived CDR1 and CDR2 are SGHKS and YYEKEE (reference sequence). The CDR3 loop spans 16 amino acids. The CDR3, as DNA: TGTGCCAGCAGCTGGCTTCGTAAACAGGGGTTCGAGGGCTACACCTTC. Encoded protein: CASSWLRKQGFEGYTF.

CDR3 sequence: CASSQRTGEILETQYF. CDR3 DNA: TGTGCCAGCAGCCAGCGGACAGGGGAGATCCTAGAGACCCAGTACTTC. V and J are TRBV9 and TRBJ2-5, with 9 bases lining up with TRBD1. The trim removed 4 bases at V and 4 bases at J, leaving 11 bases unmatched. The CDR3 covers 16 residues. The germline CDR1 and CDR2 sequences are SGDLS and YYNGEE. Supplemented by reference TRBV9 and TRBJ2-5, the full variable domain reads DSGVTQTPKHLITATGQRVTLRCSPRSGDLSVYWYQQSLDQGLQFLIQYYNGEERAKGNILERFSAQQFPDLHSELNLSSLELGDSALYFCASSQRTGEILETQYFGPGTRLLVL.

The chain carries TRBV4-1 and TRBJ1-4; D remains unclear. This CDR3 region has 12 residues. Germline values: CDR1 MGHRA, CDR2 YSYEKL. Trimming stripped 4 bases from V and 8 bases from J, with 8 bases between. CDR3 DNA sequence: TGCGCCAGCAGCCGGCACCTCGAAAAACTGTTTTTT. The encoded protein is CASSRHLEKLFF.